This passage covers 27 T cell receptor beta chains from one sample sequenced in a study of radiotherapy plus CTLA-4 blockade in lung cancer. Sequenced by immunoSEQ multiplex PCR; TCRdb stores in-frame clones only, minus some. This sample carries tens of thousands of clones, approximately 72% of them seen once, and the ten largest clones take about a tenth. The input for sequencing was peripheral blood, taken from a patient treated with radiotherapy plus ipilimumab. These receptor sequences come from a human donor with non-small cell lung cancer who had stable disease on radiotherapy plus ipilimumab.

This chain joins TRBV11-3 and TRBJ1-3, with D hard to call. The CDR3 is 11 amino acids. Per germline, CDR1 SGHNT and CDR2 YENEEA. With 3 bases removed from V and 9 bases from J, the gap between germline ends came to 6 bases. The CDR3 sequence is CASSFGGTIYF. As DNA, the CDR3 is TGTGCCAGCAGCTTTGGAGGCACCATATATTTT.

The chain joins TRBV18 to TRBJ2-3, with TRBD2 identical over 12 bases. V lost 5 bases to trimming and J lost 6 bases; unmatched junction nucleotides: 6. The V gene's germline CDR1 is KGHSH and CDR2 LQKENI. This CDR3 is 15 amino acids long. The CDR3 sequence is CASSSGLAGRDTQYF. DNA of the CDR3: TGTGCCAGCTCATCCGGACTAGCGGGGCGGGATACGCAGTATTTT.

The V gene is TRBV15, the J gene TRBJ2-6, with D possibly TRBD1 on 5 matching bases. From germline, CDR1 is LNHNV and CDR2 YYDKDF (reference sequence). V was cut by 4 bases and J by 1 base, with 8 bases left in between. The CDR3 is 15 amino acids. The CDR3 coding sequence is TGTGCCACCAGCAAAGGGGATTCTGGGGCCAACGTCCTGACTTTC. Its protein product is CATSKGDSGANVLTF.

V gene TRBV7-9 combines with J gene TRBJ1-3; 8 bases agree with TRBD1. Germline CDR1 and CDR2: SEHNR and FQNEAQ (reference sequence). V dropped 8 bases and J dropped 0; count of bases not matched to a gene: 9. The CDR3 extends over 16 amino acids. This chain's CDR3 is CASRTGPQGSGNTIYF. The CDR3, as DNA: TGTGCCAGCCGGACAGGGCCCCAGGGCTCTGGAAACACCATATATTTT.

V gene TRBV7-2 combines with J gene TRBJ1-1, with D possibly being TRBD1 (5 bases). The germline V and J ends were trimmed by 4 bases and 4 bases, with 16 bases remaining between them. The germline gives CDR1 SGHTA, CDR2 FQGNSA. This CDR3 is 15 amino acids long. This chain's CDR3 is CASSSGVIRSTEAFF. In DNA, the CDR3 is TGTGCCAGCAGCTCGGGGGTTATAAGGTCCACTGAAGCTTTCTTT.

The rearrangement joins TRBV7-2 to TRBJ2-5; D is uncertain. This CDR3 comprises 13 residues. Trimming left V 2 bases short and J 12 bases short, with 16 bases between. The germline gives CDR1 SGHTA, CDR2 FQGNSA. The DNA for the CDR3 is TGTGCCAGCAGCTTATCGTCGGGTGCAAAGGAGTACTTC. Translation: CASSLSSGAKEYF.

The CDR3 here is CASTPQIANYGYTF. The CDR3 DNA is TGTGCCAGCACCCCACAGATCGCTAACTATGGCTACACCTTC. The V call is TRBV11-2, the J call TRBJ1-2; D is undetermined. This CDR3 contains 14 residues. The V end lost 7 bases, the J end lost 0 bases, and 12 bases lay between the germline ends. Germline V gene lookup returns CDR1 SGHAT and CDR2 FQNNGV.

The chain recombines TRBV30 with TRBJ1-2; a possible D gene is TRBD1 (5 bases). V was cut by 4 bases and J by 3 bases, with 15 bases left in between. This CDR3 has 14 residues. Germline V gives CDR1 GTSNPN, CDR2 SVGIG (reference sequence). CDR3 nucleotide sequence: TGTGCCTGGACCCAGGGCCCGCAGGACTATGGCTACACCTTC. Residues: CAWTQGPQDYGYTF.

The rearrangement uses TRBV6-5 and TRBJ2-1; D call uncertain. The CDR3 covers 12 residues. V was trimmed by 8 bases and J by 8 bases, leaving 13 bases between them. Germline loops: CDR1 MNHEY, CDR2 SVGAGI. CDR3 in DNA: TGTGCCAGCTCCCAAACAGCTTATGAGCAGTTCTTC. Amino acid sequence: CASSQTAYEQFF.

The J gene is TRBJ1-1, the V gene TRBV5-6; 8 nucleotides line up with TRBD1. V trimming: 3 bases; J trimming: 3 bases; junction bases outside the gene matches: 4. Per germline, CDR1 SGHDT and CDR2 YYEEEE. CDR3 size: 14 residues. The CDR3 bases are TGTGCCAGCAGCTACGGACAGGGAGACACTGAAGCTTTCTTT. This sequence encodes CASSYGQGDTEAFF.

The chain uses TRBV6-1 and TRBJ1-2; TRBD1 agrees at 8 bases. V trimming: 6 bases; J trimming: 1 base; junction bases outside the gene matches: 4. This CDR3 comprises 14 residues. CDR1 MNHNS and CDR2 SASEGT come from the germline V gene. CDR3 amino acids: CASRDRALNYGYTF. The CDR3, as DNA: TGTGCCAGCAGGGACAGGGCTCTTAACTATGGCTACACCTTC.

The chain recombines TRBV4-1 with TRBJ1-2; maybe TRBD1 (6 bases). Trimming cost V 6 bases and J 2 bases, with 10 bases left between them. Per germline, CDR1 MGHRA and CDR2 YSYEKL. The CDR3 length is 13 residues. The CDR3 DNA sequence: TGCGCCAGCAGTCGGGACAACAACTATGGCTACACCTTC. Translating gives CASSRDNNYGYTF.

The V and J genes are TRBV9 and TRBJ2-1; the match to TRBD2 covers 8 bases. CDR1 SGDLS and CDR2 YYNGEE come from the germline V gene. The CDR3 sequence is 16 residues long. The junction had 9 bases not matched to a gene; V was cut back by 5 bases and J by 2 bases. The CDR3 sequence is CASSKLGGGPYNEQFF. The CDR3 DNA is TGTGCCAGCAGTAAACTCGGGGGGGGTCCCTACAATGAGCAGTTCTTC.

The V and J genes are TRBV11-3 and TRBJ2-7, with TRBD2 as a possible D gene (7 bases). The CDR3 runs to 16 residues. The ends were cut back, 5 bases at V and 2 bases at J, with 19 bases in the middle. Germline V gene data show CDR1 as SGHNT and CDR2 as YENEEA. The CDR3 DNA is TGTGCCAGCAGCCCCGGGGGGCAGGCCCCCGCCTACGAGCAGTACTTC. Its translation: CASSPGGQAPAYEQYF.

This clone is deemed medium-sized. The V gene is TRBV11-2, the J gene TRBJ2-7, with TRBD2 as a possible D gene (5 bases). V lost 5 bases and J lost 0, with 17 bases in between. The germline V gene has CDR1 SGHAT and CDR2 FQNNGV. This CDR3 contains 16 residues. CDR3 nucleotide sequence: TGTGCCAGCAGCCTTAGGCAGCTGGGGAGCTCCTACGAGCAGTACTTC. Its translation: CASSLRQLGSSYEQYF. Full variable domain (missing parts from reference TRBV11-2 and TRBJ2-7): EAGVAQSPRYKIIEKRQSVAFWCNPISGHATLYWYQQILGQGPKLLIQFQNNGVVDDSQLPKDRFSAERLKGVDSTLKIQPAKLEDSAVYLCASSLRQLGSSYEQYFGPGTRLTVT.

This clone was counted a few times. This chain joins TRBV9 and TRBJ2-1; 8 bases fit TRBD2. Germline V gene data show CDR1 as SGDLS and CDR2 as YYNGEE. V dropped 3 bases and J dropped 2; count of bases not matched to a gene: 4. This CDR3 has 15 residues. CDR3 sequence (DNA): TGTGCCAGCAGCGCGGGCGGGGGGCCCTACAATGAGCAGTTCTTC. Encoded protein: CASSAGGGPYNEQFF.

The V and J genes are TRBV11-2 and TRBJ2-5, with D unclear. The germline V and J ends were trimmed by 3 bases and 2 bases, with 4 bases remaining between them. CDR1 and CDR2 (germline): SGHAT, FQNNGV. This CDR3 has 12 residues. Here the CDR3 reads CASSFRQETQYF. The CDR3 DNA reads TGTGCCAGCAGCTTCCGTCAAGAGACCCAGTACTTC.

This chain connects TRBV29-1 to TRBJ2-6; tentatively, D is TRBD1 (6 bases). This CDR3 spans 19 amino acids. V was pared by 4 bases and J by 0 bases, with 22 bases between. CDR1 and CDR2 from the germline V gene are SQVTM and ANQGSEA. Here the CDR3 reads CSVVGPGQGKNSGANVLTF. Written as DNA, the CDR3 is TGCAGCGTTGTGGGGCCTGGGCAGGGGAAAAACTCTGGGGCCAACGTCCTGACTTTC.

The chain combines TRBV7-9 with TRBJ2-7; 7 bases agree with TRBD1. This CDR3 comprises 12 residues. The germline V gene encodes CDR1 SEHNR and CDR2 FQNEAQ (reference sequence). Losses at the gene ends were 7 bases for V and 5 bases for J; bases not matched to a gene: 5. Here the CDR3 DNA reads TGTGCCAGCACCAGGGGGTTTCACGAGCAGTACTTC. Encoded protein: CASTRGFHEQYF.

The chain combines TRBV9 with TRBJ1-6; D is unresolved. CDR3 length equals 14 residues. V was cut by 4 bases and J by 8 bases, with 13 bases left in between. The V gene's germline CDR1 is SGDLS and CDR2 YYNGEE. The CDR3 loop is CASSTEGGDSPLHF. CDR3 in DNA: TGTGCCAGCAGCACAGAGGGTGGGGATTCACCCCTCCACTTT.

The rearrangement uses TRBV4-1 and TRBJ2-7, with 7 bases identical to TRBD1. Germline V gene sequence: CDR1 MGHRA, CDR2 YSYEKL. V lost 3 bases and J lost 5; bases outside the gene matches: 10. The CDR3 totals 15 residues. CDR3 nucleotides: TGCGCCAGCAGCCAGCCGAGGGGGCTAAAGAACGAGCAGTACTTC. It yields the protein CASSQPRGLKNEQYF.

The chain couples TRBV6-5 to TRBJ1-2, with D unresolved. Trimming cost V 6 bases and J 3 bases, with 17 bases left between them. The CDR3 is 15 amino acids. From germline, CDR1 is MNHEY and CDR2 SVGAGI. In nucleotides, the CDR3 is TGTGCCAGCAGCTTACGCCCACTAGGAGACTATGGCTACACCTTC. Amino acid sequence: CASSLRPLGDYGYTF.

The CDR3 reads CASSLRPGQTNEKLFF. The CDR3 DNA sequence: TGCGCCAGCAGCTTGAGGCCGGGACAGACTAATGAAAAACTGTTTTTT. The V and J genes are TRBV5-1 and TRBJ1-4; 7 bases are a match to TRBD1. The CDR3 covers 16 residues. J gave up 2 bases and V 1 base, and 5 bases lay outside the gene matches. Germline CDR1 is SGHRS and CDR2 is YFSETQ.

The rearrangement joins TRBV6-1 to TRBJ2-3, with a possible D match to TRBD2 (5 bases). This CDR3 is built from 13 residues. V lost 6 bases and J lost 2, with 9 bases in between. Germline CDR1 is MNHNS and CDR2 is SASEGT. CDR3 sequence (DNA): TGTGCCAGCAGAACGGGGAACACAGATACGCAGTATTTT. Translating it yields CASRTGNTDTQYF.

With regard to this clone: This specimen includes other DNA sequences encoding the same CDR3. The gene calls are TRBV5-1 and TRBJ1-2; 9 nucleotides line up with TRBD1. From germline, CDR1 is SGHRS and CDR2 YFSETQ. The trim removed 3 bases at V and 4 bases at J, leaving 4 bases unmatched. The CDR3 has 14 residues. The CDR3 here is CASSSTGGGYGYTF. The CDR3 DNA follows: TGCGCCAGCAGCTCTACAGGGGGCGGCTATGGCTACACCTTC.

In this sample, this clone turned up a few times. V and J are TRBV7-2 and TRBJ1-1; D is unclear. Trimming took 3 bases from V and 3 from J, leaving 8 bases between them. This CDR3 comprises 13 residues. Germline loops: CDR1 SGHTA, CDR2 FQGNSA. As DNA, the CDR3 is TGTGCCAGCAGCTTGGACTTCGACACTGAAGCTTTCTTT. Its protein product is CASSLDFDTEAFF.

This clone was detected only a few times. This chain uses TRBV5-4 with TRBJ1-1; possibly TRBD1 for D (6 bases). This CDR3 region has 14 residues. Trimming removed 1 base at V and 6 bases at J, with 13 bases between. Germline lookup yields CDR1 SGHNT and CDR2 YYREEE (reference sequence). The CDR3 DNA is TGTGCCAGCAGCTTGCCAGGGGCCCTTGCTGAAGCTTTCTTT. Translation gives CASSLPGALAEAFF.